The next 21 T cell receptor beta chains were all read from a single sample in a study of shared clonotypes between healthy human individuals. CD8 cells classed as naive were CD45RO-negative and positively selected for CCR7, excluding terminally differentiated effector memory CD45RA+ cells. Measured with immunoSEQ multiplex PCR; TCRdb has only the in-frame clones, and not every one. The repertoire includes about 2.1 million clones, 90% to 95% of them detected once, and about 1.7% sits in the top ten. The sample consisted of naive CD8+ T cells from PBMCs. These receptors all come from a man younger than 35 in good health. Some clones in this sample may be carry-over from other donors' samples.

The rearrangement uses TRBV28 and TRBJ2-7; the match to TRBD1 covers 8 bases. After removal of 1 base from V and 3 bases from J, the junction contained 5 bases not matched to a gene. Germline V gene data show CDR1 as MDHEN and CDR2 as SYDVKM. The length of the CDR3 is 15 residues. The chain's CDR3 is CASSLSQGVDYEQYF. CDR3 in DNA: TGTGCCAGCAGTTTATCACAGGGGGTCGACTACGAGCAGTACTTC. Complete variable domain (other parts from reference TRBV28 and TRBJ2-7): DVKVTQSSRYLVKRTGEKVFLECVQDMDHENMFWYRQDPGLGLRLIYFSYDVKMKEKGDIPEGYSVSREKKERFSLILESASTNQTSMYLCASSLSQGVDYEQYFGPGTRLTVT.

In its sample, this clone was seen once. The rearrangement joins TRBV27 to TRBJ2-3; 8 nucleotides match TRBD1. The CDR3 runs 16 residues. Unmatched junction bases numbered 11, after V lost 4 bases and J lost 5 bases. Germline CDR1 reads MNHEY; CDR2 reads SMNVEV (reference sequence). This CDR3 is CASSSTRQGRRDTQYF. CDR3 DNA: TGTGCCAGCAGTTCCACAAGACAGGGGCGGAGAGATACGCAGTATTTT.

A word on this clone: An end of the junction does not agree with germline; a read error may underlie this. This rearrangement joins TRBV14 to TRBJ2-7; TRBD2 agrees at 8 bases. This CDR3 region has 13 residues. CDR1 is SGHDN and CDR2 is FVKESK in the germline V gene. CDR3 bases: TGTGCCAGCAGCCTAAGCGGGAGCTACGAGCAGTACTTT. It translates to CASSLSGSYEQYF.

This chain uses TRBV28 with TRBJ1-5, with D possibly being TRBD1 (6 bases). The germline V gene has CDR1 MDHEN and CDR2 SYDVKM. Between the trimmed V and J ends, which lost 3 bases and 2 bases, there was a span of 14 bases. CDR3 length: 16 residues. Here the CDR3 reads CASSFFTGKGNQPQHF. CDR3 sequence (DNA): TGTGCCAGCAGTTTCTTTACAGGGAAAGGCAATCAGCCCCAGCATTTT.

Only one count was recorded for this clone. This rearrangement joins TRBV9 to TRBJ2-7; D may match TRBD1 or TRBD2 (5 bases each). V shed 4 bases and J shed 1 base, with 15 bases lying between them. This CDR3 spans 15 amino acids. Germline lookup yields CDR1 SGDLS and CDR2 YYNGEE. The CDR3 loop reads CASSPWGSSSYEQYF. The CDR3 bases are TGTGCCAGCAGCCCCTGGGGGAGTTCGTCCTACGAGCAGTACTTC. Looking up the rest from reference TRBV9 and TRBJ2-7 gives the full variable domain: DSGVTQTPKHLITATGQRVTLRCSPRSGDLSVYWYQQSLDQGLQFLIQYYNGEERAKGNILERFSAQQFPDLHSELNLSSLELGDSALYFCASSPWGSSSYEQYFGPGTRLTVT.

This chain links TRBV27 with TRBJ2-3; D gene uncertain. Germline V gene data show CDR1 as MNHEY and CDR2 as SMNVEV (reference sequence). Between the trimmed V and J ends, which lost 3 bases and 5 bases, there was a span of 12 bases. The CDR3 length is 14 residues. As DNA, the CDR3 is TGTGCCAGCAGTTTCGCGCTGATCGGAGATACGCAGTATTTT. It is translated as CASSFALIGDTQYF.

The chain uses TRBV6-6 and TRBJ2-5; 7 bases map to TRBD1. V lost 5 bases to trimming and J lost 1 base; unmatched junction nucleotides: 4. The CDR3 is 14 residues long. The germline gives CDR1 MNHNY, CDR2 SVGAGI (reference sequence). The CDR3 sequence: CASSQTGVQETQYF. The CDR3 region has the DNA TGTGCCAGCAGTCAAACAGGGGTCCAAGAGACCCAGTACTTC.

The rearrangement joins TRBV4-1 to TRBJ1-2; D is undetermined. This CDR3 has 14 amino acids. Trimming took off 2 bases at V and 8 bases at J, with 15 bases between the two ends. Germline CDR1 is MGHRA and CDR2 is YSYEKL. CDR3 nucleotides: TGCGCCAGCAGCCAACCCAGTTCCTCTCTGGGCTACACCTTC. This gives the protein CASSQPSSSLGYTF.

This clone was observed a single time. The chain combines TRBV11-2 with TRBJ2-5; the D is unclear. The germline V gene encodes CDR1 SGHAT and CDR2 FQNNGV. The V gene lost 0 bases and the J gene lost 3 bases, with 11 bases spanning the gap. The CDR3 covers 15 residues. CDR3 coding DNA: TGTGCCAGCAGCTTAGAGGATGGGCGGAAAGAGACCCAGTACTTC. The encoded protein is CASSLEDGRKETQYF. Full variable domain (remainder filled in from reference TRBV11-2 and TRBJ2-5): EAGVAQSPRYKIIEKRQSVAFWCNPISGHATLYWYQQILGQGPKLLIQFQNNGVVDDSQLPKDRFSAERLKGVDSTLKIQPAKLEDSAVYLCASSLEDGRKETQYFGPGTRLLVL.

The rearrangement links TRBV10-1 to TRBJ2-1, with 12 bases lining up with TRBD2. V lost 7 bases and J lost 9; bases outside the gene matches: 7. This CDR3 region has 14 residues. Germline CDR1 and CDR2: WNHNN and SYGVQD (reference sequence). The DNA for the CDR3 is TGCGCCAGCAACCAAGGACTAGCGGGGTTTGAGCAGTTCTTC. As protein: CASNQGLAGFEQFF.

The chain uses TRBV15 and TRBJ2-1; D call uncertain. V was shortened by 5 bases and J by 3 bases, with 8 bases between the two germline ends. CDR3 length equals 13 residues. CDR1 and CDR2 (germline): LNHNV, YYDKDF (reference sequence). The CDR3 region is CATSPERYNEQFF. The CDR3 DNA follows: TGTGCCACCAGCCCCGAGCGCTACAATGAGCAGTTCTTC.

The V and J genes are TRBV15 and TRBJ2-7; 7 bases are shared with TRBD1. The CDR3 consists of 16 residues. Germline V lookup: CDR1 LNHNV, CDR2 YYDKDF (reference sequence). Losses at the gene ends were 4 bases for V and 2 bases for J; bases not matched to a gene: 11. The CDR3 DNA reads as TGTGCCACCAGCAACAAAAAGGGGGCGCCTCCCTACGAGCAGTACTTC. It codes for CATSNKKGAPPYEQYF.

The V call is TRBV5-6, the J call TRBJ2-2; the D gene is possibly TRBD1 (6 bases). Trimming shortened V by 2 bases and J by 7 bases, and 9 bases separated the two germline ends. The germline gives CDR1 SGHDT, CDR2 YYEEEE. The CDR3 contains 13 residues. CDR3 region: CASSLGGGGELFF. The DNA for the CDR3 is TGTGCCAGCAGCTTAGGGGGTGGCGGGGAGCTGTTTTTT. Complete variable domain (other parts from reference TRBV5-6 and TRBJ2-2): DAGVTQSPTHLIKTRGQQVTLRCSPKSGHDTVSWYQQALGQGPQFIFQYYEEEERQRGNFPDRFSGHQFPNYSSELNVNALLLGDSALYLCASSLGGGGELFFGEGSRLTVL.

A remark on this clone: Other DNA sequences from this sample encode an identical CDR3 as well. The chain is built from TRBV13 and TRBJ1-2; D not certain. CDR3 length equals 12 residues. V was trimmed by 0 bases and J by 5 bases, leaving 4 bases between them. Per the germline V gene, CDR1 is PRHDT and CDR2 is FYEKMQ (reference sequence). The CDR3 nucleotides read TGTGCCAGCAGCTTAGGTGATTATGGCTACACCTTC. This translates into CASSLGDYGYTF.

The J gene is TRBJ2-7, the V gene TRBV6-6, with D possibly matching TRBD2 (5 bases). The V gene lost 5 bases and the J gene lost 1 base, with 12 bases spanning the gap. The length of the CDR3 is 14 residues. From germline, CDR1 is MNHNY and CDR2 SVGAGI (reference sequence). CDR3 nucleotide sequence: TGTGCCAGCAGTGAGGGCCTGCTTTCCTACGAGCAGTACTTC. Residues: CASSEGLLSYEQYF.

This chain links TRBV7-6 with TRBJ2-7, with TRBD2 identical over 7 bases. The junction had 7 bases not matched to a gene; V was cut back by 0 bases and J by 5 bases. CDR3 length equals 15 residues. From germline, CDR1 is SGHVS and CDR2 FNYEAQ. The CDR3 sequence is CASSLAGGLLDEQYF. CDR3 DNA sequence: TGTGCCAGCAGCTTAGCCGGGGGGTTACTCGACGAGCAGTACTTC.

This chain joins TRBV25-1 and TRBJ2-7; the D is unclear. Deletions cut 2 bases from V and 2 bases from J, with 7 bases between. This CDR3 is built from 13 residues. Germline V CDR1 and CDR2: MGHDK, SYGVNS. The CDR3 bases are TGTGCCAGCAGTGAAGTACAAGCCTACGAGCAGTACTTC. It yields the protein CASSEVQAYEQYF.

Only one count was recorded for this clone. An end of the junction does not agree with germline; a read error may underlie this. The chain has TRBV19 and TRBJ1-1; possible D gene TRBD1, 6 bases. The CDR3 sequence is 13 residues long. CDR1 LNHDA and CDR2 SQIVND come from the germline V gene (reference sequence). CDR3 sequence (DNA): TGTGCCAGTCGTATGGGGGGGCCTACTGAAGCTTTCTTT. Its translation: CASRMGGPTEAFF. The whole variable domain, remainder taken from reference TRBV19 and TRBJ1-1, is DGGITQSPKYLFRKEGQNVTLSCEQNLNHDAMYWYRQDPGQGLRLIYYSQIVNDFQKGDIAEGYSVSREKKESFPLTVTSAQKNPTAFYLCASRMGGPTEAFFGQGTRLTVV.

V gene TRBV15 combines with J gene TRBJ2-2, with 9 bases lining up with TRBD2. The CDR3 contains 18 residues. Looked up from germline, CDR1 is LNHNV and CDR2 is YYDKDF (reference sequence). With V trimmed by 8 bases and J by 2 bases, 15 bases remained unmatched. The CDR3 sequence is CATLTRGTTSGNTGELFF. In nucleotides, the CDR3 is TGTGCCACCCTCACGAGGGGAACGACTAGCGGAAACACCGGGGAGCTGTTTTTT. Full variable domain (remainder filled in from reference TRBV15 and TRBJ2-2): DAMVIQNPRYQVTQFGKPVTLSCSQTLNHNVMYWYQQKSSQAPKLLFHYYDKDFNNEADTPDNFQSRRPNTSFCFLDIRSPGLGDTAMYLCATLTRGTTSGNTGELFFGEGSRLTVL.

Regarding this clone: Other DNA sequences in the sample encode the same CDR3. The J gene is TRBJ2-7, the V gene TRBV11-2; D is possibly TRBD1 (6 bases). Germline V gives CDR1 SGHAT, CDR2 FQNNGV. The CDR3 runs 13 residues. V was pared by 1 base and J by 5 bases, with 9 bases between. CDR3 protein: CASSLGRGDEQYF. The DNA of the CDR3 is TGTGCCAGCAGCTTAGGCAGGGGCGACGAGCAGTACTTC.

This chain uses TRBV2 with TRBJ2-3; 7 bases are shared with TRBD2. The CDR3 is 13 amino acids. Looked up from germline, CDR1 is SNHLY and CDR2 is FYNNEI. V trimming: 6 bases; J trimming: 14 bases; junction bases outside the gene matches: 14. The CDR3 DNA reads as TGTGCCAGCAGGGAGAGCCTGACTAGCCTTCCGTATTTT. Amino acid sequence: CASRESLTSLPYF.